Below are 9 T cell receptor beta chains sequenced from a single sample in a study of technical replicates of blood from several donors (dated by TCRdb to the late 2010s). Library preparation employed the immunoSEQ multiplex PCR assay. The table comes from immuneACCESS by way of TCRdb, which keeps in-frame sequences with V and J called. Part of the clones is missing from these tables; in studies checked, under half for an unresolved V gene and the rest for unknown reasons. Recorded for this sample are about 49,000 clones; more than 85% of them occurred a single time. The ten largest clones capture about 3.9% of the sample. What was sequenced was PBMCs. These receptors were collected from a human donor in good health. Some clones in this sample may be carry-over from other donors' samples.

V and J are TRBV5-8 and TRBJ1-5; D unresolved. The CDR3 consists of 14 residues. CDR1 and CDR2 (germline): SGHTS, YDEGEE. The V end was cut by 5 bases, the J end by 2 bases, with 11 bases between. CDR3 bases: TGTGCCAGCAGACCTTACCCGGGCAATCAGCCCCAGCATTTT. It specifies CASRPYPGNQPQHF. The whole variable domain, remainder taken from reference TRBV5-8 and TRBJ1-5, is EAGVTQSPTHLIKTRGQQATLRCSPISGHTSVYWYQQALGLGLQFLLWYDEGEERNRGNFPPRFSGRQFPNYSSELNVNALELEDSALYLCASRPYPGNQPQHFGDGTRLSIL.

The chain carries TRBV7-8 and TRBJ1-5; D gene unclear. The CDR3 sequence is 14 residues long. V was clipped by 5 bases and J by 7 bases, with 15 bases between them. Germline CDR1 reads SGHVS; CDR2 reads FQNEAQ. DNA of the CDR3: TGTGCCAGCAGCCTCGAGACGAGGAGACAGCCCCAGCATTTT. Amino acid sequence: CASSLETRRQPQHF.

This sequence joins TRBV7-2 and TRBJ1-4; possible D gene TRBD1, 5 bases. The germline V and J ends were trimmed by 4 bases and 9 bases, with 12 bases remaining between them. This CDR3 region has 13 residues. Germline CDR1 is SGHTA and CDR2 is FQGNSA. Here the CDR3 reads CASSSQGGQKLFF. DNA for the CDR3: TGTGCCAGCAGCTCGCAGGGTGGCCAAAAACTGTTTTTT.

This chain joins TRBV10-3 and TRBJ2-6, with 7 bases fitting TRBD2. The CDR3 contains 16 residues. With V trimmed by 3 bases and J by 2 bases, 4 bases remained unmatched. Per germline, CDR1 ENHRY and CDR2 SYGVKD. The CDR3 spells CAISDREGTGANVLTF. DNA for the CDR3: TGTGCCATCAGTGACAGGGAGGGTACTGGGGCCAACGTCCTGACTTTC.

The chain carries TRBV7-9 and TRBJ2-1; a weak D match, TRBD1 (5 bases). Between the trimmed V and J ends, which lost 1 base and 1 base, there was a span of 5 bases. The CDR3 extends over 14 amino acids. Germline lookup yields CDR1 SEHNR and CDR2 FQNEAQ (reference sequence). CDR3 coding DNA: TGTGCCAGCAGCTTAGACAGGTCCTACAATGAGCAGTTCTTC. Translated: CASSLDRSYNEQFF.

This chain links TRBV30 with TRBJ2-1, with 8 bases fitting TRBD2. The CDR3 loop spans 16 amino acids. CDR1 is GTSNPN and CDR2 is SVGIG in the germline V gene (reference sequence). After removal of 0 bases from V and 0 bases from J, the junction contained 4 bases not matched to a gene. The CDR3 protein is CAWSVLAGGSYNEQFF. CDR3 bases: TGTGCCTGGAGTGTGTTGGCGGGAGGCTCCTACAATGAGCAGTTCTTC.

The chain links TRBV6-1 to TRBJ2-7; 7 bases agree with TRBD1. CDR3 length: 12 residues. Germline loops: CDR1 MNHNS, CDR2 SASEGT. J was trimmed by 4 bases and V by 4 bases; bases with no gene match: 1. The CDR3 bases are TGTGCCAGCAGTGGACAGGGTTACGAGCAGTACTTC. Translated: CASSGQGYEQYF.

This chain joins TRBV29-1 and TRBJ2-1; D is possibly TRBD1 (6 bases). The germline CDR1 and CDR2 sequences are SQVTM and ANQGSEA. The CDR3 is 13 amino acids. The V end was cut by 6 bases, the J end by 7 bases, with 16 bases between. The CDR3 sequence is CSVETGRGNEQFF. The DNA for the CDR3 is TGCAGCGTCGAGACAGGCCGTGGGAATGAGCAGTTCTTC.

The J gene is TRBJ1-2, the V gene TRBV7-9; D might be TRBD1 (5 bases). Germline V gene lookup returns CDR1 SEHNR and CDR2 FQNEAQ (reference sequence). Trimming removed 3 bases from V and 1 base from J, with 9 bases in between. The CDR3 spans 14 residues. CDR3 in amino acids: CASSFSTVNYGYTF. In DNA form, the CDR3 reads TGTGCCAGCAGCTTCTCGACAGTTAACTATGGCTACACCTTC.